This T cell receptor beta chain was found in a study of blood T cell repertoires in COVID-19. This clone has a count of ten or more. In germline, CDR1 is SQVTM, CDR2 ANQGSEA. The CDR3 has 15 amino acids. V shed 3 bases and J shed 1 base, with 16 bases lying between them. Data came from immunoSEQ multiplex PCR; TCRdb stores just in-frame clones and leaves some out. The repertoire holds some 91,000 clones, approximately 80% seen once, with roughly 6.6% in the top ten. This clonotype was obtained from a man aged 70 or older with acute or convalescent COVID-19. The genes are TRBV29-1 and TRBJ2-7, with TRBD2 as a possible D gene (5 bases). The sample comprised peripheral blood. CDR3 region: CSVDHPGRGSYEQYF. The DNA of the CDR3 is TGCAGCGTTGATCACCCGGGAAGAGGGTCCTACGAGCAGTACTTC.